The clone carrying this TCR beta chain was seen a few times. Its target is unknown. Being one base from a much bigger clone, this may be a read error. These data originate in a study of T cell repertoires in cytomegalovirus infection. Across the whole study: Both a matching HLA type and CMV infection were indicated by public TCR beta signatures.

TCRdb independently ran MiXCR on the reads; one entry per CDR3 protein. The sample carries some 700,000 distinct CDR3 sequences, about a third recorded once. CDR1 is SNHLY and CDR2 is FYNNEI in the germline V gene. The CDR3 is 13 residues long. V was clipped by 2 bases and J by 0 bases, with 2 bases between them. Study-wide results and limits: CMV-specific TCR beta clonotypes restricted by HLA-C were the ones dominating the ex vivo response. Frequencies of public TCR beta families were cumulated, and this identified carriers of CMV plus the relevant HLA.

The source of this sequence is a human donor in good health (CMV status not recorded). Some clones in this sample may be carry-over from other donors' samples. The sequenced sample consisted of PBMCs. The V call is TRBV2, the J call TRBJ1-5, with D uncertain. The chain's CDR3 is CASSESSNQPQHF. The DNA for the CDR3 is TGTGCCAGCAGTGAAAGTAGCAATCAGCCCCAGCATTTT.